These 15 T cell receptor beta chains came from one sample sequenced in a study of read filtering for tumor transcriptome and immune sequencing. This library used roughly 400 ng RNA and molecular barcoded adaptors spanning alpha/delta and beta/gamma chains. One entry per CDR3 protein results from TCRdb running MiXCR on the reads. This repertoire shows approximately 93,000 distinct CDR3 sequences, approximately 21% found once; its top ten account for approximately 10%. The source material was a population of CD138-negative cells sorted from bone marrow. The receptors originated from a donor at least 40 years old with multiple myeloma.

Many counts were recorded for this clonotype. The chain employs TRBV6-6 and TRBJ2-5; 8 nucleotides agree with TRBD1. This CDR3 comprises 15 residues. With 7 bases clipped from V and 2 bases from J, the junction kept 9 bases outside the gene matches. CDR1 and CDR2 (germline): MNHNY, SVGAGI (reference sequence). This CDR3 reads CASNLPRDRQETQYF. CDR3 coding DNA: TGTGCCAGCAACCTGCCCCGGGACAGGCAAGAGACCCAGTACTTC.

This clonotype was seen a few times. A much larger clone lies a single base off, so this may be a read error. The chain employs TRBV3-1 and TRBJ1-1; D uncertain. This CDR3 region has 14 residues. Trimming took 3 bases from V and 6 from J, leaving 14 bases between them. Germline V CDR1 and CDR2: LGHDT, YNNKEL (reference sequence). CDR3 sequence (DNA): TGTGCCAGCAGCCACCGGACTGCTCTCGCTGAAGCTTTCTTT. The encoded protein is CASSHRTALAEAFF. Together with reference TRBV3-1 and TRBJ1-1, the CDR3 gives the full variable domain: DTAVSQTPKYLVTQMGNDKSIKCEQNLGHDTMYWYKQDSKKFLKIMFSYNNKELIINETVPNRFSPKSPDKAHLNLHINSLELGDSAVYFCASSHRTALAEAFFGQGTRLTVV.

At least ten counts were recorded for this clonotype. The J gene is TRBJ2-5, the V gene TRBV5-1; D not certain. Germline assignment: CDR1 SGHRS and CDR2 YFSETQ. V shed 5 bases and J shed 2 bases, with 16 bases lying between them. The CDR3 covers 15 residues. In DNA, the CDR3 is TGCGCCAGCAGTCGAACCGCAAGAATACAAGAGACCCAGTACTTC. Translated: CASSRTARIQETQYF.

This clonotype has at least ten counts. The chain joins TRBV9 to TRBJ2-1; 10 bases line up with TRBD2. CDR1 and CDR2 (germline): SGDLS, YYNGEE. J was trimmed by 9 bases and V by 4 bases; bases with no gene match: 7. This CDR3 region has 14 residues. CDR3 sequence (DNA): TGTGCCAGCAGCTACCTAGCGGGGGCCGCTGAGCAGTTCTTC. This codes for CASSYLAGAAEQFF. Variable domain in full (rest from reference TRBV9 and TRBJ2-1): DSGVTQTPKHLITATGQRVTLRCSPRSGDLSVYWYQQSLDQGLQFLIQYYNGEERAKGNILERFSAQQFPDLHSELNLSSLELGDSALYFCASSYLAGAAEQFFGPGTRLTVL.

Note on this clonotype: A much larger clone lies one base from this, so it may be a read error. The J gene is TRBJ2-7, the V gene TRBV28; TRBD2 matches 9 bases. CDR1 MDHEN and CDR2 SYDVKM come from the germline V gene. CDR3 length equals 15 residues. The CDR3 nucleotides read TGTGTCAGCAGGGGGGAGCGGGGGGCTTCCTACGAGCAGTACTTC. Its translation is CVSRGERGASYEQYF.

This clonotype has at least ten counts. CDR3 nucleotides: TGTGCCAGCAGTTCCGACAGGGACGAGACCCAGTACTTC. Protein sequence: CASSSDRDETQYF. The rearrangement joins TRBV6-2 or TRBV6-3 to TRBJ2-5; 7 nucleotides align to TRBD1. The J segment lost 5 bases and the V segment lost 4 bases, leaving 4 bases of the junction unmatched. Germline-derived CDR1 and CDR2 are MNHEY and SVGEGT. The CDR3 length is 13 residues.

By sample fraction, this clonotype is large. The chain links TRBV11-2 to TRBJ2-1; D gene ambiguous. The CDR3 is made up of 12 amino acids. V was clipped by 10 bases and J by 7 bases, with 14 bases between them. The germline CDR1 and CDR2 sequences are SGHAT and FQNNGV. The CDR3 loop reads CATLTEMNEQFF. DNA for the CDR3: TGTGCCACCTTAACTGAGATGAATGAGCAGTTCTTC.

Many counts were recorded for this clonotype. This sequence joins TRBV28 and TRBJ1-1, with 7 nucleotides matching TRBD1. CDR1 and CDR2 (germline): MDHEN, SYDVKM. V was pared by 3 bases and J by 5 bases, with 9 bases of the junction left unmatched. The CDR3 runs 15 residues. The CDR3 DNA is TGTGCCAGCAGTTTGAGGCAGGGGGGTCGGACTGAAGCTTTCTTT. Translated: CASSLRQGGRTEAFF.

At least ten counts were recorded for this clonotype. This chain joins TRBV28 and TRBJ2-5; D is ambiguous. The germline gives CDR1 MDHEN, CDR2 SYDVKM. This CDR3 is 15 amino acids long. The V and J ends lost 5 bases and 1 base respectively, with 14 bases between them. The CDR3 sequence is CASSPLDGPQETQYF. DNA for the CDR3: TGTGCCAGCAGTCCCCTTGACGGCCCCCAAGAGACCCAGTACTTC. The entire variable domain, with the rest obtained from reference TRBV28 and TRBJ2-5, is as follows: DVKVTQSSRYLVKRTGEKVFLECVQDMDHENMFWYRQDPGLGLRLIYFSYDVKMKEKGDIPEGYSVSREKKERFSLILESASTNQTSMYLCASSPLDGPQETQYFGPGTRLLVL.

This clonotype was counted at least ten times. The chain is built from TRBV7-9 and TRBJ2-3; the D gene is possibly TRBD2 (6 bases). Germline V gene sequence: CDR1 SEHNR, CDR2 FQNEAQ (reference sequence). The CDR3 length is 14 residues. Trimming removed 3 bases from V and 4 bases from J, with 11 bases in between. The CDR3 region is CASSFGGQADTQYF. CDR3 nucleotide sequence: TGTGCCAGCAGCTTCGGGGGTCAGGCAGATACGCAGTATTTT.

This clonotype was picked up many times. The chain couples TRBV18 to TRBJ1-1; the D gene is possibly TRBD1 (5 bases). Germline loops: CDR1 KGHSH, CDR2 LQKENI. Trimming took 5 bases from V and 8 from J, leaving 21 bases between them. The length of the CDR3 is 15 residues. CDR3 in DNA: TGTGCCAGCTCATTGACGAACTTCCAGGACATCGAAGCTTTCTTT. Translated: CASSLTNFQDIEAFF.

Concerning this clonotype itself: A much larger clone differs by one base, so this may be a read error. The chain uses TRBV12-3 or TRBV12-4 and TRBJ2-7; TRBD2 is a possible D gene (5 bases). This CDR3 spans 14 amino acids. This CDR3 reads CAGSLGLGSYEQYF. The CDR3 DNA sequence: TGTGCCGGCAGTTTAGGACTGGGATCCTACGAGCAGTACTTC.

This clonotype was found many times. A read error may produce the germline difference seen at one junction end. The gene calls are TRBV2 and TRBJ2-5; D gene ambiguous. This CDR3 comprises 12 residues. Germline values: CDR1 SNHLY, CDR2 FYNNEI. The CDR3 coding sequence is TGTGCCAGCAGGGAAGTAGGGGAGACCCAGTACTTC. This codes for CASREVGETQYF.

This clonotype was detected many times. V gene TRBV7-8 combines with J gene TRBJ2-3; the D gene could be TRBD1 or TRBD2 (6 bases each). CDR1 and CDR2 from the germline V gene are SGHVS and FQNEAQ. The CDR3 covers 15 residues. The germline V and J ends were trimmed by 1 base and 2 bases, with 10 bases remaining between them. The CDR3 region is CASSLDGGLTDTQYF. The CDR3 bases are TGTGCCAGCAGCTTAGATGGGGGGCTCACAGATACGCAGTATTTT.

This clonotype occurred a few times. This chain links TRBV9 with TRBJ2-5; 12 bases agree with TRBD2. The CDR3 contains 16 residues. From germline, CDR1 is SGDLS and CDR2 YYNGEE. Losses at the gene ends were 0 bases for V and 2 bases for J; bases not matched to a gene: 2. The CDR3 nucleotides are TGTGCCAGCAGCGTAGGAGGACTAGCGGGGCAAGAGACCCAGTACTTC. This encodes CASSVGGLAGQETQYF.